What follows are 17 T cell receptor beta chains derived from one specimen sequenced in a study of control samples from healthy donors and cancer patients. This table comes from immunoSEQ multiplex PCR, and its TCRdb copy is limited to in-frame clones, with some not included. In the table there are approximately 46,000 clones, roughly 92% of which are singletons. Sequencing input: PBMCs. Source of these receptors: a man aged 30 to 45 with colorectal cancer.

The rearrangement links TRBV3-1 (or the pseudogene TRBV3-2) to TRBJ2-2; unclear D gene. V lost 6 bases and J lost 5, with 10 bases in between. This CDR3 is built from 13 residues. The germline gives CDR1 LGHDT, CDR2 YNNKEL (reference sequence). CDR3 region: CASSLSRTGELFF. CDR3 DNA: TGTGCCAGCAGTCTTAGCAGAACCGGGGAGCTGTTTTTT.

The gene calls are TRBV5-1 and TRBJ1-4, with unresolved D. The CDR3 loop spans 13 amino acids. Germline V lookup: CDR1 SGHRS, CDR2 YFSETQ. V gave up 3 bases and J gave up 6 bases, with 9 bases separating them. The CDR3 DNA sequence: TGCGCCAGCAGCTGGGGTGGTGATGAAAAACTGTTTTTT. It is translated as CASSWGGDEKLFF.

The V call is TRBV19, the J call TRBJ1-4, with TRBD1 identical over 8 bases. Per the germline V gene, CDR1 is LNHDA and CDR2 is SQIVND (reference sequence). This CDR3 is 14 amino acids long. Losses at the gene ends were 10 bases for V and 5 bases for J; bases not matched to a gene: 9. CDR3 DNA: TGTGCCACCCGAGGGGGACAGGACAATGAAAAACTGTTTTTT. Translating gives CATRGGQDNEKLFF.

This clone was recorded only once. V usage is TRBV29-1 and J usage is TRBJ1-1, with a possible D match to TRBD1 (5 bases). The germline CDR1 and CDR2 sequences are SQVTM and ANQGSEA. Trimming removed 4 bases from V and 1 base from J, with 19 bases in between. This CDR3 contains 16 residues. This chain's CDR3 is CSVGIGTQLWNTEAFF. In nucleotides, the CDR3 is TGCAGCGTTGGTATCGGGACCCAACTTTGGAACACTGAAGCTTTCTTT.

The rearrangement links TRBV27 to TRBJ1-6; a weak D match, TRBD1 (5 bases). Between the trimmed V and J ends, which lost 6 bases and 0 bases, there was a span of 21 bases. CDR3 size: 19 residues. Per germline, CDR1 MNHEY and CDR2 SMNVEV (reference sequence). The chain's CDR3 is CASSLVRAGWSSYNSPLHF. CDR3 coding DNA: TGTGCCAGCAGCCTCGTCAGGGCAGGCTGGAGCTCCTATAATTCACCCCTCCACTTT.

V gene TRBV5-6 combines with J gene TRBJ2-7, with D tentatively TRBD2 (5 bases). Germline loops: CDR1 SGHDT, CDR2 YYEEEE. Trimming took off 3 bases at V and 6 bases at J, with 10 bases between the two ends. The CDR3 spans 12 residues. CDR3 nucleotides: TGTGCCAGCAGCTCTTCGGGGAGCGAGCAGTACTTC. It yields the protein CASSSSGSEQYF.

The chain uses TRBV19 and TRBJ2-7; either TRBD1 or TRBD2 may supply D (5 bases each). CDR3 length: 14 residues. Germline V gene sequence: CDR1 LNHDA, CDR2 SQIVND (reference sequence). Trimming pared 4 bases from V and 1 base from J, leaving 11 bases between. The DNA for the CDR3 is TGTGCCAGTAGTACGGGACCGGGGTCCTACGAGCAGTACTTC. Its protein product is CASSTGPGSYEQYF.

This clone was picked up one time. This chain joins TRBV28 and TRBJ2-3, with 7 positions matching TRBD2. Germline assignment: CDR1 MDHEN and CDR2 SYDVKM. V trimming: 8 bases; J trimming: 4 bases; junction bases outside the gene matches: 12. This CDR3 is built from 15 residues. The CDR3 nucleotides read TGTGCCAGCGCCTATGGCGGGGGTCGATCAGATACGCAGTATTTT. Translated: CASAYGGGRSDTQYF.

The V and J genes are TRBV7-8 and TRBJ2-7; possibly TRBD1 for D (6 bases). CDR1 is SGHVS and CDR2 is FQNEAQ in the germline V gene. Trimming stripped 2 bases from V and 2 bases from J, with 13 bases between. The CDR3 runs to 15 residues. CDR3 DNA: TGTGCCAGCAGCTTAATCGGCAGGGGAACCTACGAGCAGTACTTC. Encoded protein: CASSLIGRGTYEQYF.

This sequence joins TRBV7-6 and TRBJ2-5; 14 positions agree with TRBD2. This CDR3 is built from 14 residues. The germline gives CDR1 SGHVS, CDR2 FNYEAQ. J gave up 5 bases and V 6 bases, and 2 bases lay outside the gene matches. CDR3 bases: TGTGCCAGCAGTAGGACTAGCGGGGGGGAGACCCAGTACTTC. It is translated as CASSRTSGGETQYF. Drawing the rest from reference TRBV7-6 and TRBJ2-5, the complete variable domain is GAGVSQSPRYKVTKRGQDVALRCDPISGHVSLYWYRQALGQGPEFLTYFNYEAQQDKSGLPNDRFSAERPEGSISTLTIQRTEQRDSAMYRCASSRTSGGETQYFGPGTRLLVL.

The chain carries TRBV7-2 and TRBJ2-2, with TRBD1 identical over 9 bases. The CDR3 consists of 18 residues. Trimming at V came to 3 bases and at J to 0 bases, leaving 8 bases not matched to a gene. The germline V gene has CDR1 SGHTA and CDR2 FQGNSA. The CDR3 region is CASSLGLGTGPNTGELFF. CDR3 nucleotide sequence: TGTGCCAGCAGCTTGGGACTTGGGACAGGGCCGAACACCGGGGAGCTGTTTTTT.

The chain links TRBV11-2 to TRBJ1-2; D might be TRBD1 (5 bases). The CDR3 runs 13 residues. The germline V gene has CDR1 SGHAT and CDR2 FQNNGV. With 2 bases removed from V and 9 bases from J, the gap between germline ends came to 13 bases. This CDR3 reads CASSLHRDASYTF. The CDR3 DNA is TGTGCCAGCAGCTTACACCGGGACGCAAGCTACACCTTC. Full variable domain (outside the CDR3, taken from reference TRBV11-2 and TRBJ1-2): EAGVAQSPRYKIIEKRQSVAFWCNPISGHATLYWYQQILGQGPKLLIQFQNNGVVDDSQLPKDRFSAERLKGVDSTLKIQPAKLEDSAVYLCASSLHRDASYTFGSGTRLTVV.

The chain employs TRBV20-1 and TRBJ2-7; 9 positions agree with TRBD2. The CDR3 totals 15 residues. V lost 3 bases to trimming and J lost 7 bases; unmatched junction nucleotides: 13. Germline V gene lookup returns CDR1 DFQATT and CDR2 SNEGSKA (reference sequence). CDR3 bases: TGCAGTGCTAGTCACGGAGCGGGGGGCCTGGGGGAGCAGTACTTC. Residues: CSASHGAGGLGEQYF.

As to this clone: Compared with germline, one end of the junction differs, possibly owing to a read error. Distinct nucleotide sequences in the sample also encode this CDR3. The rearrangement joins TRBV5-5 to TRBJ2-2; 7 positions match TRBD1. The CDR3 is made up of 15 amino acids. Germline V lookup: CDR1 SGHKS, CDR2 YYEKEE (reference sequence). CDR3 coding DNA: TGTGCCAGCAGCCCTGACAGGGCGGGCACCGGGGAACTGTTTTTT. Translating it yields CASSPDRAGTGELFF. Complete variable domain (other parts from reference TRBV5-5 and TRBJ2-2): DAGVTQSPTHLIKTRGQQVTLRCSPISGHKSVSWYQQVLGQGPQFIFQYYEKEERGRGNFPDRFSARQFPNYSSELNVNALLLGDSALYLCASSPDRAGTGELFFGEGSRLTVL.

This chain connects TRBV6-5 to TRBJ1-5, with D hard to call. The CDR3 extends over 13 amino acids. Germline CDR1 reads MNHEY; CDR2 reads SVGAGI. Trimming removed 7 bases at V and 3 bases at J, with 10 bases between. The chain's CDR3 is CASNSVFNQPQHF. CDR3 nucleotide sequence: TGTGCCAGCAACAGTGTATTCAATCAGCCCCAGCATTTT.

About this clone itself: At the DNA level, this CDR3 is encoded by other sequences in the same sample as well. The gene calls are TRBV5-1 and TRBJ2-5; 7 bases are shared with TRBD2. The V gene's germline CDR1 is SGHRS and CDR2 YFSETQ. The CDR3 runs to 13 residues. J lost 5 bases, V lost 4 bases, and 5 bases had no gene match. The CDR3 reads CASSPGGGETQYF. The CDR3 region has the DNA TGCGCCAGCAGCCCGGGGGGAGGTGAGACCCAGTACTTC.

The J gene is TRBJ2-3, the V gene TRBV7-2, with 7 bases aligning to TRBD1. The germline V gene has CDR1 SGHTA and CDR2 FQGNSA. V lost 5 bases and J lost 6; bases outside the gene matches: 2. This CDR3 is 12 amino acids long. In DNA, the CDR3 is TGTGCCAGCAGCCAGGGGGTCGATACGCAGTATTTT. Amino acids: CASSQGVDTQYF.